The present T cell receptor beta chain was sequenced within a study of shared clonotypes between healthy human individuals. The wider study: Two female and a few male donors aged 18 to 49 were enrolled. Each donor had three CD4 naive, three CD4 memory, two CD8 naive and one CD8 memory plate.

Measured with immunoSEQ multiplex PCR; TCRdb has only the in-frame clones, and not every one. The table records roughly 660,000 clones, 90% of them present only once. The TCR originated in a man younger than 30 in good health. Some clones in this sample may be carry-over from other donors' samples. Sequenced: memory CD8+ T cells from PBMCs. The subset was: CD45RO+ cells pooled with CCR7-negative TemRA cells.

The CDR3 loop is CASSYPDWASDTQYF. In DNA, the CDR3 is TGTGCCAGCAGTTACCCTGATTGGGCGTCAGATACGCAGTATTTT. This sequence joins TRBV6-6 and TRBJ2-3; no clear D gene. CDR1 is MNHNY, CDR2 SVGAGI, per germline (reference sequence). V lost 2 bases to trimming and J lost 4 bases, with 13 bases between them. The CDR3 is 15 amino acids.